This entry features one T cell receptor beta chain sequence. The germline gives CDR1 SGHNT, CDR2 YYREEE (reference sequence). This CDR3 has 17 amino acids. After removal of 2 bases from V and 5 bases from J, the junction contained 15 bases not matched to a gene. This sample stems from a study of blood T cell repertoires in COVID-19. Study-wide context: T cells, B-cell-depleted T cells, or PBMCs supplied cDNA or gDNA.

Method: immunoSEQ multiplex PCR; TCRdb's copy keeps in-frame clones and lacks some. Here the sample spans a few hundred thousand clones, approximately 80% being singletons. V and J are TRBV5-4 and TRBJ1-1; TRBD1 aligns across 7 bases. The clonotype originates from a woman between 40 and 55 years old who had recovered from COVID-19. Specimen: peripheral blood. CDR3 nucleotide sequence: TGTGCCAGCAGCTTTGATCGCAACAGGGGTATGGGAACTGAAGCTTTCTTT. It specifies CASSFDRNRGMGTEAFF.